The 11 T cell receptor beta chains below all came from one sample that was sequenced in a study of blood T cells in healthy people across ages. PCR was performed a second time for roughly 7 to 12 cycles using a sample-barcoded 5' primer and a J-beta primer mix. A single record per CDR3 protein comes from TCRdb applying MiXCR to the 5' RACE reads. The table shows roughly 680,000 distinct CDR3 sequences, with over 40% occurring only once. The sample comprised blood. All receptors derive from a woman aged 80 or over in good health.

This clonotype came up a few times. The chain recombines TRBV5-1 with TRBJ1-2; no definite D call. The ends were cut back, 4 bases at V and 8 bases at J, with 15 bases in the middle. CDR1 is SGHRS and CDR2 is YFSETQ in the germline V gene. This CDR3 is built from 13 residues. The CDR3: CASSPEAAGGYTF. CDR3 DNA: TGCGCCAGCAGCCCGGAGGCAGCGGGGGGCTACACCTTC.

This clonotype was observed a handful of times. V is TRBV27 and J is TRBJ2-1; a possible D gene is TRBD2 (6 bases). The J call may be in error: the DNA end matches TRBJ2-7 better. CDR1 and CDR2 from the germline V gene are MNHEY and SMNVEV (reference sequence). This CDR3 has 14 amino acids. In DNA, the CDR3 is TGTGCCAGCGAGGCTAGCGCGCCCCACAATGAGCAGTACTTC. It specifies CASEASAPHNEQYF.

The gene calls are TRBV10-3 and TRBJ1-5; perhaps TRBD1 as D (5 bases). The ends were cut back, 0 bases at V and 5 bases at J, with 20 bases in the middle. CDR1 ENHRY and CDR2 SYGVKD come from the germline V gene. This CDR3 region has 18 residues. CDR3 residues: CAISESGTWGHPDQPQHF. The CDR3, as DNA: TGTGCCATCAGTGAGTCGGGGACCTGGGGCCACCCGGATCAGCCCCAGCATTTT.

Turning to this clonotype: Being one base from a much bigger clone, this may be a read error. The genes are TRBV5-1 and TRBJ1-2, with D maybe TRBD1 (6 bases). Germline loops: CDR1 SGHRS, CDR2 YFSETQ. CDR3 length: 14 residues. V lost 6 bases to trimming and J lost 6 bases, with 18 bases between them. This chain's CDR3 is CASTRGQARDGYTF. The CDR3 DNA is TGCGCCAGCACGCGGGGGCAGGCCAGGGATGGCTACACCTTC.

A note on this clonotype: A much larger clone lies one base from this, so it may be a read error. The CDR3 DNA sequence: TGCAGCGTTGAATACGGGACAACGGGGTACAATGGGCAGTTCTTC. Encoded protein: CSVEYGTTGYNGQFF. The V and J genes are TRBV29-1 and TRBJ2-1; D is possibly TRBD1 (6 bases). CDR1 and CDR2 from the germline V gene are SQVTM and ANQGSEA. This CDR3 comprises 15 residues.

The V gene is TRBV4-1, the J gene TRBJ1-4; 7 nucleotides match TRBD1. Germline V gene data show CDR1 as MGHRA and CDR2 as YSYEKL. The CDR3 contains 14 residues. J lost 7 bases, V lost 3 bases, and 5 bases had no gene match. This chain's CDR3 is CASSHGTAPEKLFF. The DNA of the CDR3 is TGCGCCAGCAGCCACGGGACAGCTCCTGAAAAACTGTTTTTT.

This clonotype appeared once. This chain connects TRBV5-1 to TRBJ2-5; weak D call: TRBD1 (7 bases). This CDR3 region has 15 residues. V was trimmed by 4 bases and J by 2 bases, leaving 15 bases between them. CDR1 and CDR2 from the germline V gene are SGHRS and YFSETQ. The CDR3 DNA reads as TGCGCCAGCAGCGTTGGAGGGGGCCCTCAAGAGACCCAGTACTTC. This sequence encodes CASSVGGGPQETQYF. Combining the CDR3 with reference TRBV5-1 and TRBJ2-5 gives the whole variable domain KAGVTQTPRYLIKTRGQQVTLSCSPISGHRSVSWYQQTPGQGLQFLFEYFSETQRNKGNFPGRFSGRQFSNSRSEMNVSTLELGDSALYLCASSVGGGPQETQYFGPGTRLLVL.

The sample holds a few counts of this clonotype. This chain joins TRBV18 and TRBJ2-4, with D perhaps matching TRBD1 (6 bases). The DNA end favors TRBJ2-7, so the J call may be wrong. Germline V lookup: CDR1 KGHSH, CDR2 LQKENI. The CDR3 extends over 14 amino acids. The CDR3 is CASSPPLQGYEQYF. The CDR3 DNA is TGTGCCAGCTCACCACCGTTACAGGGTTACGAGCAGTACTTC.

The V call is TRBV20-1, the J call TRBJ1-1, with D perhaps matching TRBD1 (6 bases). Germline V gene lookup returns CDR1 DFQATT and CDR2 SNEGSKA (reference sequence). The CDR3 has 15 residues. The germline V and J ends were trimmed by 1 base and 4 bases, with 16 bases remaining between them. The CDR3 here is CSARARLSGATEAFF. Here the CDR3 DNA reads TGCAGTGCTAGAGCTAGACTATCGGGGGCCACTGAAGCTTTCTTT.

The V gene is TRBV20-1, the J gene TRBJ2-7, with unresolved D. V gave up 0 bases and J gave up 4 bases, with 10 bases separating them. The CDR3 covers 13 residues. Per the germline V gene, CDR1 is DFQATT and CDR2 is SNEGSKA (reference sequence). CDR3 protein: CSAREGPYYEQYF. CDR3 nucleotide sequence: TGCAGTGCTAGAGAAGGCCCTTATTACGAGCAGTACTTC.

Remarks on this clonotype: A single base separates this from a much larger clone, so it may be a read error. The chain employs TRBV6-5 and TRBJ2-2; 9 bases are a match to TRBD1. J gave up 8 bases and V 8 bases, and 12 bases lay outside the gene matches. This CDR3 is 15 amino acids long. The germline V gene encodes CDR1 MNHEY and CDR2 SVGAGI. DNA of the CDR3: TGTGCCAGCGGGGAGACACAGGGGGCGTGGGGGGAGCTGTTTTTT. Translation gives CASGETQGAWGELFF.